These 8 T cell receptor beta chains share one sample of origin, sequenced in a study of T cells in localized non-small cell lung cancer. Using immunoSEQ multiplex PCR, the repertoire was profiled, and TCRdb retains in-frame clones only, with some absent. Among under 65,000 clones, around nine tenths were seen once, and the ten largest hold about 20%. The input for sequencing was peripheral blood, taken before any cancer treatment. The origin of the receptors is a man aged 40 to 75 with stage I squamous cell lung carcinoma.

The chain joins TRBV28 to TRBJ2-2; D might be TRBD1 (5 bases). With 6 bases removed from V and 6 bases from J, the gap between germline ends came to 8 bases. CDR3 size: 12 residues. CDR1 is MDHEN, CDR2 SYDVKM, per germline. The CDR3 bases are TGTGCCAGCAGGATAGGGGCCGGGGAGCTGTTTTTT. Translating it yields CASRIGAGELFF.

This chain links TRBV10-2 with TRBJ2-7; D remains unclear. CDR1 and CDR2 (germline): WSHSY, SAAADI. V lost 2 bases to trimming and J lost 2 bases, with 10 bases between them. The CDR3 covers 14 residues. The CDR3 loop reads CASSEVDGTYEQYF. The CDR3 DNA follows: TGCGCCAGCAGTGAGGTGGACGGAACCTACGAGCAGTACTTC.

The J gene is TRBJ1-6, the V gene TRBV5-4; 10 bases are a match to TRBD1. The CDR3 contains 15 residues. Unmatched junction bases numbered 8, after V lost 4 bases and J lost 10 bases. Germline assignment: CDR1 SGHNT and CDR2 YYREEE (reference sequence). CDR3 in amino acids: CASSHLGQGGSPLHF. For the CDR3, the DNA is TGTGCCAGCAGCCACCTCGGACAGGGGGGCTCACCCCTCCACTTT.

This chain connects TRBV11-2 to TRBJ2-1; TRBD2 matches 9 bases. The CDR3 runs to 18 residues. Germline V gene sequence: CDR1 SGHAT, CDR2 FQNNGV. V lost 5 bases, J lost 8 bases, and 19 bases stayed unmatched. CDR3 nucleotide sequence: TGTGCCAGCAGCCTTTTCCTCTCCTCAGGACTAGCGAGGGATGAGCAGTTCTTC. Translated: CASSLFLSSGLARDEQFF.

The chain has TRBV20-1 and TRBJ2-3; unclear D gene. The germline gives CDR1 DFQATT, CDR2 SNEGSKA (reference sequence). The CDR3 consists of 11 residues. Trimming removed 6 bases from V and 6 bases from J, with 10 bases in between. This chain's CDR3 is CSALQVDTQYF. DNA of the CDR3: TGCAGTGCCCTACAAGTTGATACGCAGTATTTT.

A remark on this clone: A junction end diverges from the germline sequence, so it may reflect a read error. Other nucleotide sequences in the sample specify the same CDR3. V is TRBV6-6 and J is TRBJ2-7; D may be TRBD2 (5 bases). The CDR3 contains 16 residues. The V gene's germline CDR1 is MNHNY and CDR2 SVGAGI (reference sequence). The CDR3 region has the DNA TGTGCCAGCAGCTACTCCCGGGAAAGTCTCGCCTACGAGCAGTACTTC. It codes for CASSYSRESLAYEQYF.

This chain joins TRBV28 and TRBJ2-6, with D possibly TRBD2 on 5 matching bases. CDR1 and CDR2 (germline): MDHEN, SYDVKM. V lost 8 bases, J lost 2 bases, and 10 bases lay in between. The CDR3 covers 14 residues. Here the CDR3 DNA reads TGTGCCAGCGGTCGGGAAGCTGGGGCCAACGTCCTGACTTTC. Translation: CASGREAGANVLTF.

This clone is categorized as medium-sized. The chain joins TRBV4-2 to TRBJ1-3; no reliable D call. CDR3 length equals 14 residues. CDR1 and CDR2 from the germline V gene are LGHNA and YNFKEQ. Trimming left V 0 bases short and J 7 bases short, with 10 bases between. CDR3 sequence: CASSQEFGVNTIYF. The DNA for the CDR3 is TGTGCCAGCAGCCAAGAATTCGGGGTTAACACCATATATTTT.